This T cell receptor beta chain is from a study of cytomegalovirus exposure and HLA in healthy donors. Study-level information: Earlier findings included roughly 120 million unique TCR beta sequences obtained from 150 million to 200 million T cells.

Healthy individuals who donated bone marrow served as the donors. The study sampled nominally healthy donors, though unrecorded immune exposures were likely. Germline CDR1 MNHEY, CDR2 SVGAGI. The CDR3 has 15 residues. Trimming took off 2 bases at V and 0 bases at J, with 7 bases between the two ends. Vbeta (60) and Jbeta (13) primers were used in the PCR. Libraries were prepared by immunoSEQ multiplex PCR; TCRdb keeps only in-frame clonotypes and omits some of them. The table has roughly 140,000 clones, 64% seen once; the top ten hold 2.5% to 3.5%. Sequencing input: PBMCs. This chain links TRBV6-5 with TRBJ1-4; no firm D call. This TCR came from a woman in her thirties in good health and CMV-seropositive. The DNA of the CDR3 is TGTGCCAGCAGTTACGAGAGCGCAACTAATGAAAAACTGTTTTTT. Its translation is CASSYESATNEKLFF.